Each of the 23 T cell receptor beta chains below was sequenced from the same sample in a study of blood T cell repertoires in COVID-19. Sequencing was performed with immunoSEQ multiplex PCR; in TCRdb, only in-frame clones are kept and a portion is missing. The table has approximately 140,000 clones, roughly 78% seen once. The sequenced material came from peripheral blood. These receptors were obtained from a man between 60 and 75 years old with acute or convalescent COVID-19.

The CDR3 DNA reads as TGTGCCAGTAACTCTCCAGGGGGAACGTACACTGAAGCTTTCTTT. It yields the protein CASNSPGGTYTEAFF. This chain links TRBV19 with TRBJ1-1; 7 bases match TRBD1. Germline assignment: CDR1 LNHDA and CDR2 SQIVND (reference sequence). V was pared by 7 bases and J by 3 bases, with 11 bases of the junction left unmatched. The CDR3 runs 15 residues.

This chain uses TRBV19 with TRBJ1-6, with a tentative D call TRBD1 (6 bases). V was clipped by 4 bases and J by 5 bases, with 9 bases between them. Germline V gives CDR1 LNHDA, CDR2 SQIVND (reference sequence). This CDR3 has 14 amino acids. The CDR3 region is CASSRGQNNSPLHF. In DNA, the CDR3 is TGTGCCAGTAGTAGAGGACAGAATAATTCACCCCTCCACTTT. Together with reference TRBV19 and TRBJ1-6, the CDR3 gives the full variable domain: DGGITQSPKYLFRKEGQNVTLSCEQNLNHDAMYWYRQDPGQGLRLIYYSQIVNDFQKGDIAEGYSVSREKKESFPLTVTSAQKNPTAFYLCASSRGQNNSPLHFGNGTRLTVT.

V usage is TRBV4-1 and J usage is TRBJ2-1, with 10 bases aligning to TRBD2. In germline, CDR1 is MGHRA, CDR2 YSYEKL. The CDR3 sequence is 18 residues long. After removal of 0 bases from V and 2 bases from J, the junction contained 7 bases not matched to a gene. CDR3 region: CASSQEGAGTSAYNEQFF. For the CDR3, the DNA is TGCGCCAGCAGCCAAGAAGGGGCGGGGACTAGCGCCTACAATGAGCAGTTCTTC.

This clone was recorded once. This sequence joins TRBV6-5 and TRBJ1-3; no clear D. The CDR3 consists of 13 residues. Germline assignment: CDR1 MNHEY and CDR2 SVGAGI. Trimming left V 7 bases short and J 0 bases short, with 7 bases between. Written as DNA, the CDR3 is TGTGCCAGCACACAGACCTCTGGAAACACCATATATTTT. Translation: CASTQTSGNTIYF.

The chain joins TRBV14 to TRBJ2-2; the D gene is possibly TRBD1 (6 bases). CDR1 and CDR2 from the germline V gene are SGHDN and FVKESK. V was cut by 6 bases and J by 0 bases, with 11 bases left in between. This CDR3 is 15 amino acids long. Here the CDR3 DNA reads TGTGCCAGCAGTTTCGGACAGTCGAACACCGGGGAGCTGTTTTTT. It codes for CASSFGQSNTGELFF.

The rearrangement links TRBV18 to TRBJ2-1; D remains ambiguous. This CDR3 region has 16 residues. CDR1 and CDR2 (germline): KGHSH, LQKENI. V was shortened by 2 bases and J by 6 bases, with 17 bases between the two germline ends. CDR3 sequence reads: CASSPGLAGSGNEQFF. In nucleotides, the CDR3 is TGTGCCAGCTCACCAGGGTTAGCCGGCTCTGGCAATGAGCAGTTCTTC.

The rearrangement joins TRBV28 to TRBJ1-1, with unresolved D. Trimming took off 7 bases at V and 6 bases at J, with 9 bases between the two ends. In germline, CDR1 is MDHEN, CDR2 SYDVKM. The CDR3 consists of 11 residues. The DNA of the CDR3 is TGTGCCAGCACCCCCGGGTCTGAAGCTTTCTTT. Amino acid sequence: CASTPGSEAFF.

This CDR3 is CASSVDGAAGELFF. CDR3 DNA: TGTGCCAGCAGCGTAGATGGGGCAGCCGGGGAGCTGTTTTTT. V gene TRBV9 combines with J gene TRBJ2-2; weak D call: TRBD1 (5 bases). The CDR3 length is 14 residues. In germline, CDR1 is SGDLS, CDR2 YYNGEE. The germline V and J ends were trimmed by 0 bases and 6 bases, with 9 bases remaining between them. The full variable domain, in which reference TRBV9 and TRBJ2-2 provide the parts outside the CDR3, is DSGVTQTPKHLITATGQRVTLRCSPRSGDLSVYWYQQSLDQGLQFLIQYYNGEERAKGNILERFSAQQFPDLHSELNLSSLELGDSALYFCASSVDGAAGELFFGEGSRLTVL.

V and J are TRBV30 and TRBJ2-1; TRBD2 matches 10 bases. This CDR3 comprises 16 residues. With 1 base clipped from V and 10 bases from J, the junction kept 13 bases outside the gene matches. Germline loops: CDR1 GTSNPN, CDR2 SVGIG (reference sequence). The CDR3 DNA sequence: TGTGCCTGGAGTGGTGGGGCTAGCGGGAGTGGTAAGGAGCAGTTCTTC. Protein product: CAWSGGASGSGKEQFF.

The CDR3 protein is CASSDRGAQHF. CDR3 nucleotide sequence: TGTGCCAGCAGCGACAGGGGAGCCCAGCATTTT. The chain has TRBV2 and TRBJ1-5, with 8 bases matching TRBD1. Losses at the gene ends were 6 bases for V and 11 bases for J; bases not matched to a gene: 3. This CDR3 is 11 amino acids long. CDR1 is SNHLY, CDR2 FYNNEI, per germline.

The chain couples TRBV11-3 to TRBJ2-1; D is uncertain. There are 12 residues in the CDR3. Germline loops: CDR1 SGHNT, CDR2 YENEEA. Trimming shortened V by 3 bases and J by 9 bases, and 9 bases separated the two germline ends. CDR3: CASSFRHGEQFF. The CDR3 nucleotides read TGTGCCAGCAGCTTCCGACACGGTGAGCAGTTCTTC.

This clone was observed many times. The chain couples TRBV5-1 to TRBJ2-2; 9 nucleotides match TRBD2. This CDR3 is built from 17 residues. CDR1 is SGHRS and CDR2 is YFSETQ in the germline V gene. V shed 0 bases and J 5 bases; nucleotides not matched to a gene: 8. CDR3 region: CASSLGLAVRGTGELFF. For the CDR3, the DNA is TGCGCCAGCAGCTTGGGACTAGCGGTCAGGGGGACCGGGGAGCTGTTTTTT. Full variable domain (outside the CDR3, taken from reference TRBV5-1 and TRBJ2-2): KAGVTQTPRYLIKTRGQQVTLSCSPISGHRSVSWYQQTPGQGLQFLFEYFSETQRNKGNFPGRFSGRQFSNSRSEMNVSTLELGDSALYLCASSLGLAVRGTGELFFGEGSRLTVL.

This clone was seen once. The rearrangement links TRBV20-1 to TRBJ2-7; tentatively, D is TRBD2 (5 bases). The CDR3 spans 14 residues. The V gene's germline CDR1 is DFQATT and CDR2 SNEGSKA (reference sequence). Trimming removed 3 bases from V and 2 bases from J, with 14 bases in between. The CDR3: CSASIGGGAYEQYF. The CDR3 DNA sequence: TGCAGTGCTAGTATCGGTGGAGGAGCCTACGAGCAGTACTTC.

This clone has a single count. This chain links TRBV4-1 with TRBJ2-7, with a tentative D call TRBD2 (7 bases). In germline, CDR1 is MGHRA, CDR2 YSYEKL. The CDR3 length is 17 residues. V dropped 1 base and J dropped 2 bases, with 18 bases sitting between them. The CDR3 is CASSQGPGAGGAYEQYF. Written as DNA, the CDR3 is TGCGCCAGCAGCCAAGGTCCGGGGGCTGGGGGGGCCTACGAGCAGTACTTC.

V usage is TRBV30 and J usage is TRBJ1-2; D not certain. Germline-derived CDR1 and CDR2 are GTSNPN and SVGIG (reference sequence). Trimming left V 1 base short and J 4 bases short, with 10 bases between. The CDR3 length is 13 residues. DNA of the CDR3: TGTGCCTGGAGTGCCCATAGGAGCTATGGCTACACCTTC. Translated, it gives CAWSAHRSYGYTF.

The chain uses TRBV19 and TRBJ2-1, with D unclear. The CDR3 loop spans 15 amino acids. CDR1 and CDR2 from the germline V gene are LNHDA and SQIVND (reference sequence). V lost 3 bases and J 0 bases, leaving 9 bases between the germline ends. The CDR3 sequence: CASSISLSSYNEQFF. DNA of the CDR3: TGTGCCAGTAGTATTTCCCTGAGCTCCTACAATGAGCAGTTCTTC.

The chain employs TRBV25-1 and TRBJ2-7; 10 nucleotides match TRBD2. CDR1 is MGHDK and CDR2 is SYGVNS in the germline V gene. The CDR3 consists of 15 residues. J was trimmed by 7 bases and V by 3 bases; bases with no gene match: 9. The CDR3 DNA reads as TGTGCCAGCAGTGAGTTCAGCGGGAGGGCGGGGGAGCAGTACTTC. Protein product: CASSEFSGRAGEQYF.

V and J are TRBV27 and TRBJ1-4; D might be TRBD1 (5 bases). Germline V gene lookup returns CDR1 MNHEY and CDR2 SMNVEV (reference sequence). The V end lost 2 bases, the J end lost 4 bases, and 11 bases lay between the germline ends. There are 15 residues in the CDR3. In DNA, the CDR3 is TGTGCCAGCAGTTTAAGTGGGAGGGGTAATGAAAAACTGTTTTTT. Translating it yields CASSLSGRGNEKLFF.

The CDR3 protein is CASSLYSPVVDTQYF. Written as DNA, the CDR3 is TGTGCCAGCAGTTTATACTCCCCCGTCGTAGATACGCAGTATTTT. The rearrangement uses TRBV27 and TRBJ2-3; D unclear. V lost 1 base, J lost 5 bases, and 13 bases lay in between. The CDR3 consists of 15 residues. In germline, CDR1 is MNHEY, CDR2 SMNVEV (reference sequence).

The count of this clone is one. This chain connects TRBV3-1 (or the pseudogene TRBV3-2) to TRBJ1-3, with D unresolved. This CDR3 is built from 15 residues. Germline values: CDR1 LGHDT, CDR2 YNNKEL (reference sequence). Trimming left V 4 bases short and J 4 bases short, with 14 bases between. CDR3 in DNA: TGTGCCAGCAGCCCCACGTCGGGTTCCGGAAACACCATATATTTT. Protein sequence: CASSPTSGSGNTIYF.

The chain has TRBV30 and TRBJ1-5; D possibly corresponds to TRBD1 (5 bases). Per germline, CDR1 GTSNPN and CDR2 SVGIG (reference sequence). This CDR3 is built from 12 residues. V lost 3 bases and J 4 bases, leaving 7 bases between the germline ends. As DNA, the CDR3 is TGTGCCTGGAGCCCAGGGAATCAGCCCCAGCATTTT. This sequence encodes CAWSPGNQPQHF.

The V gene is TRBV6-5, the J gene TRBJ1-2; D is unresolved. Looked up from germline, CDR1 is MNHEY and CDR2 is SVGAGI. Trimming took off 8 bases at V and 0 bases at J, with 13 bases between the two ends. The CDR3 totals 14 residues. CDR3: CASSRTYANYGYTF. CDR3 coding DNA: TGTGCCAGCTCGCGGACTTATGCTAACTATGGCTACACCTTC.

The rearrangement uses TRBV6-6 and TRBJ1-1; the D is unclear. Germline-derived CDR1 and CDR2 are MNHNY and SVGAGI (reference sequence). The length of the CDR3 is 12 residues. The V end was cut by 7 bases, the J end by 1 base, with 7 bases between. CDR3 residues: CASTRSNTEAFF. The CDR3 region has the DNA TGTGCCAGCACCCGGTCGAACACTGAAGCTTTCTTT.